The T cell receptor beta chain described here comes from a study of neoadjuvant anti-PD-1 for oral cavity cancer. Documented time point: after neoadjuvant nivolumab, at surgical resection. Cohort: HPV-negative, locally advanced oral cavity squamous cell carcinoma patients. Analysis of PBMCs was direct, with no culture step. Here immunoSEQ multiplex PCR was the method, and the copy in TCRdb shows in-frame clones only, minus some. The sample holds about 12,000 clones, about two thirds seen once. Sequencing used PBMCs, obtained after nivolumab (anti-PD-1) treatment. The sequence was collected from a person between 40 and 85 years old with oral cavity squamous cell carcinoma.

The CDR3 nucleotides read TGTGCCAGCAGCACGACTAGCTCCTACGAGCAGTACTTC. This codes for CASSTTSSYEQYF. V is TRBV11-2 and J is TRBJ2-7; D may be TRBD2 (6 bases). The length of the CDR3 is 13 residues. In germline, CDR1 is SGHAT, CDR2 FQNNGV. The germline V and J ends were trimmed by 5 bases and 0 bases, with 8 bases remaining between them.